This T cell receptor beta chain was profiled in a study of T cell responses to AZD1222 COVID-19 vaccine. Produced via immunoSEQ multiplex PCR; TCRdb's table is partial and in-frame only. Among some 150,000 clones listed, approximately 85% were seen once. The germline V gene has CDR1 MGHDK and CDR2 SYGVNS. This CDR3 region has 13 residues. Trimming removed 8 bases from V and 7 bases from J, with 14 bases in between. The TCR sequence derives from an adult in good health. Sequenced material: peripheral blood, taken on day 0 of AZD1222 vaccination. The V gene is TRBV25-1, the J gene TRBJ2-2; a possible D gene is TRBD1 (6 bases). The CDR3 loop is CASGDTSGGELFF. The CDR3 bases are TGTGCCAGCGGGGACACCTCGGGCGGGGAGCTGTTTTTT.